Listed here are 32 T cell receptor beta chains from one sample, sequenced in a study of shared clonotypes between healthy human individuals. Data came from immunoSEQ multiplex PCR; TCRdb stores just in-frame clones and leaves some out. The data contain 1,400,000 or so clones, around 98.5% of them singletons. Sequences were obtained from naive CD4+ T cells sorted from blood. Specified subset: CD45RA+ positively selected. These receptors were obtained from a man aged 25 to 40 in good health.

CDR3 region: CASSNRQGSNEKLFF. CDR3 bases: TGTGCCAGCAGCAACCGACAGGGATCTAATGAAAAACTGTTTTTT. The chain links TRBV28 to TRBJ1-4; 7 nucleotides align to TRBD1. Trimming cost V 6 bases and J 3 bases; bases outside gene matches: 7. Germline V gene sequence: CDR1 MDHEN, CDR2 SYDVKM. This CDR3 region has 15 residues.

The rearrangement links TRBV7-8 to TRBJ2-2; perhaps TRBD2 as D (6 bases). Germline V lookup: CDR1 SGHVS, CDR2 FQNEAQ. This CDR3 has 14 residues. V was shortened by 5 bases and J by 4 bases, with 11 bases between the two germline ends. The CDR3 DNA sequence: TGTGCCAGCAGCAAGACTAGTTTCACCGGGGAGCTGTTTTTT. It encodes CASSKTSFTGELFF.

The chain is built from TRBV10-1 and TRBJ1-1; D may be TRBD1 (5 bases). CDR3 length: 14 residues. CDR1 is WNHNN, CDR2 SYGVQD, per germline (reference sequence). Deletions cut 0 bases from V and 4 bases from J, with 9 bases between. CDR3 sequence (DNA): TGCGCCAGCAGTGAGTCTGGGGCCGGCACTGAAGCTTTCTTT. It is translated as CASSESGAGTEAFF.

V gene TRBV28 combines with J gene TRBJ2-7, with D uncertain. The CDR3 extends over 18 amino acids. Germline lookup yields CDR1 MDHEN and CDR2 SYDVKM. Between the trimmed V and J ends, which lost 6 bases and 4 bases, there was a span of 28 bases. As DNA, the CDR3 is TGTGCCAGCAGCCCTCTCTACAGTTTGCCGGGCGGCCAATACGAGCAGTACTTC. This translates into CASSPLYSLPGGQYEQYF.

The chain recombines TRBV6-5 with TRBJ2-7, with 10 positions matching TRBD2. J was trimmed by 12 bases and V by 0 bases; bases with no gene match: 8. Per germline, CDR1 MNHEY and CDR2 SVGAGI. The CDR3 consists of 14 residues. The CDR3 protein is CASSYSWTSGTPYF. In DNA form, the CDR3 reads TGTGCCAGCAGTTACTCTTGGACTAGCGGCACGCCGTACTTC.

V is TRBV19 and J is TRBJ2-5; D gene unclear. V was clipped by 3 bases and J by 3 bases, with 11 bases between them. This CDR3 has 14 residues. Germline-derived CDR1 and CDR2 are LNHDA and SQIVND (reference sequence). CDR3 nucleotide sequence: TGTGCCAGTAGTATCAGGCAGCGTGAAGAGACCCAGTACTTC. It specifies CASSIRQREETQYF.

V usage is TRBV6-1 and J usage is TRBJ1-5, with 9 bases matching TRBD1. CDR3 size: 20 residues. With 2 bases clipped from V and 1 base from J, the junction kept 15 bases outside the gene matches. Germline V gives CDR1 MNHNS, CDR2 SASEGT. The CDR3 here is CASSETDNRGRGTSNQPQHF. The CDR3, as DNA: TGTGCCAGCAGTGAAACGGATAACAGGGGGCGAGGTACAAGCAATCAGCCCCAGCATTTT.

A remark on this clone: This CDR3 is also generated by other DNA sequences in the sample. The chain carries TRBV28 and TRBJ2-2; a weak D match, TRBD2 (6 bases). Germline V gene data show CDR1 as MDHEN and CDR2 as SYDVKM. The CDR3 is made up of 13 amino acids. The ends were cut back, 7 bases at V and 4 bases at J, with 10 bases in the middle. For the CDR3, the DNA is TGTGCCAGCACCCTGGGGGGCACCGGGGAGCTGTTTTTT. Translated: CASTLGGTGELFF. Drawing the rest from reference TRBV28 and TRBJ2-2, the complete variable domain is DVKVTQSSRYLVKRTGEKVFLECVQDMDHENMFWYRQDPGLGLRLIYFSYDVKMKEKGDIPEGYSVSREKKERFSLILESASTNQTSMYLCASTLGGTGELFFGEGSRLTVL.

The chain employs TRBV30 and TRBJ2-3; 7 bases agree with TRBD2. The CDR3 has 11 amino acids. J lost 15 bases, V lost 3 bases, and 9 bases had no gene match. Germline loops: CDR1 GTSNPN, CDR2 SVGIG (reference sequence). The CDR3: CAWSALAVFYF. The CDR3 DNA is TGTGCCTGGAGCGCCCTAGCGGTGTTTTATTTT.

Remarks on this clone: Other DNA sequences in the sample encode the same CDR3. CDR3 in DNA: TGTGCCAGCCGAAACAGGGGGCGCACAGATACGCAGTATTTT. This sequence encodes CASRNRGRTDTQYF. The chain links TRBV19 to TRBJ2-3; 9 bases are a match to TRBD1. This CDR3 comprises 14 residues. Germline trimming cut 9 bases from V and 1 base from J; bases unmatched to any gene: 5. Per the germline V gene, CDR1 is LNHDA and CDR2 is SQIVND (reference sequence).

This chain joins TRBV4-1 and TRBJ2-7, with TRBD2 identical over 15 bases. The CDR3 extends over 16 amino acids. Losses at the gene ends were 3 bases for V and 3 bases for J; bases not matched to a gene: 3. From germline, CDR1 is MGHRA and CDR2 YSYEKL. CDR3 residues: CASSQGTSGRYYEQYF. CDR3 DNA sequence: TGCGCCAGCAGCCAGGGGACTAGCGGGAGGTACTACGAGCAGTACTTC.

The chain has TRBV9 and TRBJ1-4; D is undetermined. Trimming removed 6 bases at V and 3 bases at J, with 15 bases between. This CDR3 spans 15 amino acids. Germline CDR1 is SGDLS and CDR2 is YYNGEE. CDR3 coding DNA: TGTGCCAGCAACGTTGGCCCGAACCCTAATGAAAAACTGTTTTTT. This codes for CASNVGPNPNEKLFF.

The CDR3 DNA follows: TGTGCCAGCAGGGATACCGGGGAGCTGTTTTTT. It is translated as CASRDTGELFF. The genes are TRBV27 and TRBJ2-2; D unresolved. This CDR3 spans 11 amino acids. CDR1 MNHEY and CDR2 SMNVEV come from the germline V gene (reference sequence). Trimming removed 6 bases at V and 5 bases at J, with 4 bases between.

J is TRBJ2-1 and V is TRBV28; TRBD2 might be the D (5 bases). Germline CDR1 and CDR2: MDHEN and SYDVKM. The CDR3 has 12 residues. Trimming pared 2 bases from V and 6 bases from J, leaving 5 bases between. CDR3 DNA sequence: TGTGCCAGCAGTTTAGAGGGCAATGAGCAGTTCTTC. It codes for CASSLEGNEQFF.

The V and J genes are TRBV10-2 and TRBJ2-2, with TRBD2 matching over 12 bases. Germline V CDR1 and CDR2: WSHSY, SAAADI. The CDR3 runs 16 residues. The V and J ends lost 7 bases and 4 bases, in that order; junction bases with no gene match: 7. This CDR3 reads CASTPVTSGGTGELFF. Written as DNA, the CDR3 is TGCGCCAGCACCCCGGTGACTAGCGGGGGCACCGGGGAGCTGTTTTTT.

J is TRBJ2-3 and V is TRBV30; 8 nucleotides agree with TRBD2. The V and J ends lost 4 bases and 4 bases, in that order; junction bases with no gene match: 4. The CDR3 spans 13 residues. Germline CDR1 is GTSNPN and CDR2 is SVGIG (reference sequence). The CDR3 loop is CAWTGAGADTQYF. CDR3 DNA sequence: TGTGCCTGGACCGGAGCGGGAGCAGATACGCAGTATTTT.

The V gene is TRBV30, the J gene TRBJ2-7, with TRBD2 as a possible D gene (6 bases). V shed 1 base and J shed 6 bases, with 13 bases lying between them. The CDR3 runs to 13 residues. Per the germline V gene, CDR1 is GTSNPN and CDR2 is SVGIG (reference sequence). The CDR3, as DNA: TGTGCCTGGAGTGGGGACCAGGGAGGCGAGCAGTACTTC. Residues: CAWSGDQGGEQYF.

This rearrangement joins TRBV6-5 to TRBJ2-1; 9 nucleotides match TRBD2. Germline lookup yields CDR1 MNHEY and CDR2 SVGAGI. V lost 0 bases and J lost 15; bases outside the gene matches: 3. This CDR3 is 12 amino acids long. CDR3 nucleotide sequence: TGTGCCAGCAGTTACTCGCGGGAGGGCTGGTTCTTC. This encodes CASSYSREGWFF.

The sample holds one count of this clone. This sequence joins TRBV29-1 and TRBJ1-5, with D possibly being TRBD1 (6 bases). The CDR3 consists of 15 residues. V lost 6 bases, J lost 2 bases, and 17 bases lay in between. Per germline, CDR1 SQVTM and CDR2 ANQGSEA. The CDR3 DNA reads TGCAGCGTCGCGACAGGCCCTGGGGGCAATCAGCCCCAGCATTTT. Protein sequence: CSVATGPGGNQPQHF. The whole variable domain, remainder taken from reference TRBV29-1 and TRBJ1-5, is SAVISQKPSRDICQRGTSLTIQCQVDSQVTMMFWYRQQPGQSLTLIATANQGSEATYESGFVIDKFPISRPNLTFSTLTVSNMSPEDSSIYLCSVATGPGGNQPQHFGDGTRLSIL.

DNA of the CDR3: TGCGCCAGCAGCTTGGGACCGGGAGGGTCCTACGAGCAGTACTTC. The encoded protein is CASSLGPGGSYEQYF. The chain joins TRBV5-1 to TRBJ2-7; 8 bases line up with TRBD2. Germline trimming cut 0 bases from V and 1 base from J; bases unmatched to any gene: 3. In germline, CDR1 is SGHRS, CDR2 YFSETQ. This CDR3 contains 15 residues.

This clone was recorded once. This chain links TRBV9 with TRBJ1-3; D unclear. V was shortened by 0 bases and J by 0 bases, with 13 bases between the two germline ends. CDR3 size: 17 residues. CDR1 and CDR2 (germline): SGDLS, YYNGEE. CDR3 region: CASSVGPGDISGNTIYF. CDR3 DNA sequence: TGTGCCAGCAGCGTAGGGCCGGGCGATATCTCTGGAAACACCATATATTTT.

This chain links TRBV5-1 with TRBJ2-3; 12 bases match TRBD2. J gave up 3 bases and V 2 bases, and 7 bases lay outside the gene matches. The CDR3 covers 17 residues. CDR1 and CDR2 (germline): SGHRS, YFSETQ. CDR3 bases: TGCGCCAGCAGCTTAGCCCGGGGACTAGCGGGTACAGATACGCAGTATTTT. Residues: CASSLARGLAGTDTQYF.

The chain is built from TRBV28 and TRBJ2-1; 8 bases map to TRBD2. This CDR3 contains 16 residues. J gave up 7 bases and V 2 bases, and 10 bases lay outside the gene matches. Germline V gene lookup returns CDR1 MDHEN and CDR2 SYDVKM. For the CDR3, the DNA is TGTGCCAGCAGTTTAGGTGGGTCGGGAGGGTTAAATGAGCAGTTCTTC. Translated, it gives CASSLGGSGGLNEQFF.

This sequence joins TRBV5-1 and TRBJ2-3, with D possibly matching TRBD2 (5 bases). Between the trimmed V and J ends, which lost 0 bases and 0 bases, there was a span of 14 bases. This CDR3 has 17 residues. Germline CDR1 SGHRS, CDR2 YFSETQ. CDR3 coding DNA: TGCGCCAGCAGCTTGGTCGGCGGGTTGGCTAGCACAGATACGCAGTATTTT. It translates to CASSLVGGLASTDTQYF.

The V gene is TRBV14, the J gene TRBJ2-5; D ambiguous. The CDR3 totals 14 residues. Trimming pared 4 bases from V and 5 bases from J, leaving 14 bases between. Germline V gene sequence: CDR1 SGHDN, CDR2 FVKESK. The CDR3 DNA reads as TGTGCCAGCAGCCCCCTAGAGTACTATGAGACCCAGTACTTC. The encoded protein is CASSPLEYYETQYF.

The chain carries TRBV7-2 and TRBJ2-4, with a weak D call TRBD1 (6 bases). The V gene lost 6 bases and the J gene lost 6 bases, with 12 bases spanning the gap. CDR3 length equals 13 residues. Germline values: CDR1 SGHTA, CDR2 FQGNSA. CDR3 in amino acids: CASRPTGGNIQYF. In nucleotides, the CDR3 is TGTGCCAGCAGGCCGACAGGAGGAAACATTCAGTACTTC.

The chain carries TRBV25-1 and TRBJ2-3; no reliable D call. The CDR3 runs 12 residues. CDR1 MGHDK and CDR2 SYGVNS come from the germline V gene. V was shortened by 1 base and J by 2 bases, with 1 base between the two germline ends. This CDR3 is CASSEFTDTQYF. DNA for the CDR3: TGTGCCAGCAGTGAATTCACAGATACGCAGTATTTT.

The rearrangement uses TRBV11-2 and TRBJ1-1, with D hard to call. The CDR3 covers 17 residues. Trimming cost V 4 bases and J 0 bases, with 18 bases left between them. Germline V gene sequence: CDR1 SGHAT, CDR2 FQNNGV. Here the CDR3 DNA reads TGTGCCAGCAGCTCCTTCTACCGAGTAGGGATGAACACTGAAGCTTTCTTT. It specifies CASSSFYRVGMNTEAFF.

J is TRBJ1-5 and V is TRBV9, with 8 positions matching TRBD1. V gave up 3 bases and J gave up 3 bases; unmatched junction bases: 5. The germline V gene has CDR1 SGDLS and CDR2 YYNGEE. The CDR3 loop spans 15 amino acids. The CDR3 reads CASSEGTGFNQPQHF. The CDR3 region has the DNA TGTGCCAGCAGCGAGGGGACAGGATTCAATCAGCCCCAGCATTTT. Using reference TRBV9 and TRBJ1-5 for the parts outside the CDR3, the full variable domain is DSGVTQTPKHLITATGQRVTLRCSPRSGDLSVYWYQQSLDQGLQFLIQYYNGEERAKGNILERFSAQQFPDLHSELNLSSLELGDSALYFCASSEGTGFNQPQHFGDGTRLSIL.

Comments on this clone: The same CDR3 also results from other DNA sequences found in this sample. The rearrangement links TRBV5-1 to TRBJ1-1, with D possibly TRBD1 on 5 matching bases. Per the germline V gene, CDR1 is SGHRS and CDR2 is YFSETQ. V lost 4 bases and J lost 1, with 14 bases in between. The CDR3 runs 15 residues. The CDR3 region is CASSLGQGRNTEAFF. The CDR3 DNA reads as TGCGCCAGCAGCCTTGGGCAGGGTAGGAACACTGAAGCTTTCTTT.

The V and J genes are TRBV9 and TRBJ2-7; 7 bases are a match to TRBD1. After removal of 4 bases from V and 4 bases from J, the junction contained 8 bases not matched to a gene. CDR3 size: 14 residues. Germline loops: CDR1 SGDLS, CDR2 YYNGEE. CDR3 nucleotides: TGTGCCAGCAGCCCGGGACAGAGGAGGTACGAGCAGTACTTC. Its translation: CASSPGQRRYEQYF.

The chain links TRBV5-4 to TRBJ2-2; no reliable D call. The germline CDR1 and CDR2 sequences are SGHNT and YYREEE (reference sequence). CDR3 length equals 13 residues. Trimming took off 5 bases at V and 0 bases at J, with 5 bases between the two ends. Here the CDR3 reads CASRAPNTGELFF. The CDR3 coding sequence is TGTGCCAGCAGGGCTCCGAACACCGGGGAGCTGTTTTTT. Together with reference TRBV5-4 and TRBJ2-2, the CDR3 gives the full variable domain: ETGVTQSPTHLIKTRGQQVTLRCSSQSGHNTVSWYQQALGQGPQFIFQYYREEENGRGNFPPRFSGLQFPNYSSELNVNALELDDSALYLCASRAPNTGELFFGEGSRLTVL.